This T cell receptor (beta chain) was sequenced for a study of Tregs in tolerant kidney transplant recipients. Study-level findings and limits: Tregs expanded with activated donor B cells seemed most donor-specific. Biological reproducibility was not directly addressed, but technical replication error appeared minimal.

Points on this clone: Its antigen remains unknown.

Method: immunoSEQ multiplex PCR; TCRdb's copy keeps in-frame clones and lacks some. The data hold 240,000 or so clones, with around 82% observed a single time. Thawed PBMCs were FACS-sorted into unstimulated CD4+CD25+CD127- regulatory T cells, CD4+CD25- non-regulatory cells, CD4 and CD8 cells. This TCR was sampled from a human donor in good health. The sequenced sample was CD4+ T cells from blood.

This CDR3 is CASSQSGTGELFF. In DNA form, the CDR3 reads TGTGCCAGCAGCCAATCAGGCACCGGGGAGCTGTTTTTT. The rearrangement links TRBV16 to TRBJ2-2, with unresolved D. From germline, CDR1 is KGHSY and CDR2 FQNENV. The V end was cut by 0 bases, the J end by 4 bases, with 3 bases between. The CDR3 runs to 13 residues. The whole variable domain, remainder taken from reference TRBV16 and TRBJ2-2, is GEEVAQTPKHLVRGEGQKAKLYCAPIKGHSYVFWYQQVLKNEFKFLISFQNENVFDETGMPKERFSAKCLPNSPCSLEIQATKLEDSAVYFCASSQSGTGELFFGEGSRLTVL.